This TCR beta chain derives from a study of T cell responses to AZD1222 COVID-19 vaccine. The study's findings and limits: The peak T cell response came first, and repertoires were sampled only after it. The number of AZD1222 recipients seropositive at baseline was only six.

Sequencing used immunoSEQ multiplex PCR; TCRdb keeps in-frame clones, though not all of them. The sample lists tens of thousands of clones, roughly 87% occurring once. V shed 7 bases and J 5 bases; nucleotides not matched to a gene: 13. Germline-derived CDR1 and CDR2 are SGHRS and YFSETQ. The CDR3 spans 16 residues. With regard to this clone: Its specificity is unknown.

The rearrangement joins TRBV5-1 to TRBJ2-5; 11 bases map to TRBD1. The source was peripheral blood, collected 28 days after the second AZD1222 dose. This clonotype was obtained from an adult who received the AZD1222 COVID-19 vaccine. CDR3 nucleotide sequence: TGCGCCAGCGGACCCGGACAGGGGGCTTTTGGGGAGACCCAGTACTTC. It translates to CASGPGQGAFGETQYF.